The source of this TCR beta chain is a study of regulatory T cells in long-lasting Graves disease. Time point here: persistent/refractory GD, antithyroid drugs over 5 years with positive TRAb. PBMC-extracted RNA yielded the TCR library. Sequencing libraries for TCR beta were prepared with iRepertoire HTBI primers and Arm-PCR of CDR3 regions. TCRdb fed the multiplex PCR reads into MiXCR, producing one record per CDR3 protein. In the table there are roughly 500,000 distinct CDR3 sequences, roughly 21% of which are singletons. V was clipped by 0 bases and J by 1 base, with 10 bases between them. Germline-derived CDR1 and CDR2 are LNHNV and YYDKDF (reference sequence). The CDR3 sequence is 17 residues long.

This clonotype was obtained from a female donor with Graves disease. This rearrangement joins TRBV15 to TRBJ1-6; unclear D gene. The sequenced sample was peripheral blood mononuclear cells (PBMCs), obtained when the disease was refractory, from a patient treated with antithyroid drugs. The CDR3: CATSRDLAESYNSPLHF. DNA for the CDR3: TGTGCCACCAGCAGAGATCTGGCGGAATCCTATAATTCACCCCTCCACTTT. Drawing the rest from reference TRBV15 and TRBJ1-6, the complete variable domain is DAMVIQNPRYQVTQFGKPVTLSCSQTLNHNVMYWYQQKSSQAPKLLFHYYDKDFNNEADTPDNFQSRRPNTSFCFLDIRSPGLGDTAMYLCATSRDLAESYNSPLHFGNGTRLTVT.